The 16 T cell receptor beta chains given below trace back to one sample, sequenced in a study of identical twins. TCRdb redid the calling of the 5' RACE reads with MiXCR, one entry per CDR3 protein. The table records roughly 1,500,000 distinct CDR3 sequences, less than 40% of them present only once. Sequencing was done on a sample of cord blood. The receptors derive from a newborn girl in good health.

J is TRBJ2-3 and V is TRBV18, with 11 nucleotides matching TRBD2. Germline V gives CDR1 KGHSH, CDR2 LQKENI. V lost 2 bases to trimming and J lost 2 bases; unmatched junction nucleotides: 6. CDR3 length equals 17 residues. The CDR3 spells CASSPELTSGDTDTQYF. CDR3 sequence (DNA): TGTGCCAGCTCACCAGAGTTGACTAGCGGGGACACAGATACGCAGTATTTT. The whole variable domain, filled in from reference TRBV18 and TRBJ2-3, reads NAGVMQNPRHLVRRRGQEARLRCSPMKGHSHVYWYRQLPEEGLKFMVYLQKENIIDESGMPKERFSAEFPKEGPSILRIQQVVRGDSAAYFCASSPELTSGDTDTQYFGPGTRLTVL.

Notes on this clonotype: A read error is possible here, since a much larger clone lies one base away. The chain has TRBV20-1 and TRBJ2-7; 8 bases are a match to TRBD1. The trim removed 3 bases at V and 7 bases at J, leaving 8 bases unmatched. This CDR3 contains 13 residues. CDR1 and CDR2 (germline): DFQATT, SNEGSKA (reference sequence). The CDR3 DNA reads as TGCAGTGCTAGGAGGACAGGGACGAATGAGCAGTACTTC. Protein: CSARRTGTNEQYF.

The chain is built from TRBV27 and TRBJ2-3, with a possible D match to TRBD1 (6 bases). The germline V gene encodes CDR1 MNHEY and CDR2 SMNVEV (reference sequence). The CDR3 consists of 14 residues. V was pared by 3 bases and J by 6 bases, with 13 bases between. CDR3 residues: CASSFTRQGDTQYF. The CDR3 DNA is TGTGCCAGCAGTTTTACGCGGCAGGGGGATACGCAGTATTTT.

The J gene is TRBJ2-5, the V gene TRBV28; D not certain. V was trimmed by 6 bases and J by 3 bases, leaving 11 bases between them. CDR1 and CDR2 (germline): MDHEN, SYDVKM. The CDR3 totals 13 residues. CDR3 nucleotide sequence: TGTGCCAGCAGAGACTTCAATAAAGAGACCCAGTACTTC. Amino acid sequence: CASRDFNKETQYF.

This clonotype was found a few times. The chain employs TRBV9 and TRBJ2-1, with TRBD2 matching 9 bases. CDR1 SGDLS and CDR2 YYNGEE come from the germline V gene. J gave up 4 bases and V 0 bases, and 14 bases lay outside the gene matches. The CDR3 has 19 residues. CDR3 nucleotide sequence: TGTGCCAGCAGCGTAGTTGATGGGTCCTTAGCGGGAGTGTACAATGAGCAGTTCTTC. Its translation is CASSVVDGSLAGVYNEQFF.

The chain has TRBV27 and TRBJ2-7; D may be TRBD1 (5 bases). The germline CDR1 and CDR2 sequences are MNHEY and SMNVEV (reference sequence). V lost 5 bases, J lost 7 bases, and 18 bases lay in between. The CDR3 totals 14 residues. CDR3 residues: CASSRGSQVWEQYF. The CDR3 nucleotides read TGTGCCAGCAGTAGAGGATCACAGGTCTGGGAGCAGTACTTC.

Remarks on this clonotype: A much larger clone lies one base from this, so it may be a read error. This chain's CDR3 is CVSSQVFYEQYF. The CDR3 nucleotides are TGTGTCAGCAGCCAAGTCTTCTACGAGCAGTACTTC. The chain employs TRBV3-1 and TRBJ2-4; the D is unclear. Matching the DNA end better, TRBJ2-7 makes the J call doubtful. Germline CDR1 reads LGHDT; CDR2 reads YNNKEL (reference sequence). The CDR3 contains 12 residues.

Remarks on this clonotype: A single base separates this from a much larger clone, so it may be a read error. The chain links TRBV28 to TRBJ2-5, with D possibly TRBD1 on 6 matching bases. CDR3 size: 12 residues. CDR1 MDHEN and CDR2 SYDVKM come from the germline V gene. Trimming took 11 bases from V and 7 from J, leaving 17 bases between them. CDR3 coding DNA: TGTGCCCTCCAGGCAGGGGTTGGGACCCAGTACTTC. Translating it yields CALQAGVGTQYF. Full variable domain (rest looked up from reference TRBV28 and TRBJ2-5): DVKVTQSSRYLVKRTGEKVFLECVQDMDHENMFWYRQDPGLGLRLIYFSYDVKMKEKGDIPEGYSVSREKKERFSLILESASTNQTSMYLCALQAGVGTQYFGPGTRLLVL.

This chain joins TRBV5-4 and TRBJ2-3; 10 bases are a match to TRBD2. Germline CDR1 is SGHNT and CDR2 is YYREEE (reference sequence). CDR3 size: 17 residues. Trimming took 2 bases from V and 0 from J; bases not matched to a gene: 6. The DNA of the CDR3 is TGTGCCAGCAGCTTTGATCGGACTAGCGGAAGCACAGATACGCAGTATTTT. It codes for CASSFDRTSGSTDTQYF.

V usage is TRBV7-2 and J usage is TRBJ1-6; D gene ambiguous. V lost 0 bases to trimming and J lost 8 bases, with 14 bases between them. CDR3 length: 16 residues. The germline V gene has CDR1 SGHTA and CDR2 FQGNSA. The CDR3 sequence is CASSLAAVDPDSPLHF. The CDR3, as DNA: TGTGCCAGCAGCTTAGCGGCAGTCGACCCCGATTCACCCCTCCACTTT.

The sample holds a few counts of this clonotype. The chain employs TRBV6-2 or TRBV6-3 and TRBJ1-5, with D hard to call. Trimming shortened V by 7 bases and J by 6 bases, and 10 bases separated the two germline ends. Germline V gene data show CDR1 as MNHEY and CDR2 as SVGEGT. CDR3 length: 12 residues. CDR3 sequence reads: CASTEAGQPQHF. CDR3 coding DNA: TGTGCCAGCACGGAGGCGGGTCAGCCCCAGCATTTT.

This clonotype was detected many times. In DNA, the CDR3 is TGCAGTGCCCTCCTAGCGGGGGGGACAGATACGCAGTATTTT. It translates to CSALLAGGTDTQYF. This sequence joins TRBV20-1 and TRBJ2-3; 12 positions agree with TRBD2. Germline CDR1 is DFQATT and CDR2 is SNEGSKA (reference sequence). The CDR3 is made up of 14 amino acids. Germline trimming cut 6 bases from V and 3 bases from J; bases unmatched to any gene: 4.

The chain recombines TRBV3-1 with TRBJ1-2; possibly TRBD1 for D (5 bases). The CDR3 totals 15 residues. The germline CDR1 and CDR2 sequences are LGHDT and YNNKEL (reference sequence). V dropped 2 bases and J dropped 1 base, with 11 bases sitting between them. In DNA, the CDR3 is TGTGCCAGCAGCCAAATGGGGGACTTTAACTATGGCTACACCTTC. Translating it yields CASSQMGDFNYGYTF.

The V call is TRBV20-1, the J call TRBJ1-6; no clear D. This CDR3 region has 14 residues. V dropped 5 bases and J dropped 7 bases, with 15 bases sitting between them. From germline, CDR1 is DFQATT and CDR2 SNEGSKA (reference sequence). CDR3 residues: CSAPLGGINSPLHF. The CDR3 DNA sequence: TGCAGTGCTCCTCTCGGAGGGATCAATTCACCCCTCCACTTT.

This clonotype turned up a few times. The chain carries TRBV2 and TRBJ1-1; D unresolved. Germline V CDR1 and CDR2: SNHLY, FYNNEI. The CDR3 totals 15 residues. Trimming cost V 4 bases and J 0 bases, with 12 bases left between them. For the CDR3, the DNA is TGTGCCAGCAGTGGCCCGACGGATTTGAACACTGAAGCTTTCTTT. It encodes CASSGPTDLNTEAFF.

V and J are TRBV9 and TRBJ1-1; no clear D gene. V lost 3 bases and J 7 bases, leaving 19 bases between the germline ends. Germline lookup yields CDR1 SGDLS and CDR2 YYNGEE. This CDR3 comprises 15 residues. The CDR3 sequence: CASSGDPGSLGEAFF. Written as DNA, the CDR3 is TGTGCCAGCAGCGGCGACCCGGGGTCCTTGGGTGAAGCTTTCTTT.